Each of the 8 T cell receptor beta chains below was sequenced from the same sample in a study of blood T cells in healthy people across ages. Sample-barcoded 5' priming and a J-beta primer mix drove a second PCR of 7 to 11 cycles. TCRdb analysed the 5' RACE reads with MiXCR anew, one entry per CDR3 protein. The repertoire has hundreds of thousands of distinct CDR3 sequences, under 65% of them found once; the top ten carry over 30%. Material for sequencing was blood. These receptors all stem from a man aged 60 to 75 in good health.

This clonotype was recorded once. The chain couples TRBV6-2 or TRBV6-3 to TRBJ2-5; a weak D match, TRBD2 (6 bases). The CDR3 is made up of 14 amino acids. Trimming removed 5 bases at V and 11 bases at J, with 21 bases between. Germline CDR1 reads MNHEY; CDR2 reads SVGEGT. As DNA, the CDR3 is TGTGCCAGCAGTATCGAGGAGGGAACCTACGGGCAGTACTTC. This encodes CASSIEEGTYGQYF.

This clonotype was recorded once. The chain couples TRBV10-2 to TRBJ1-6; 7 bases are shared with TRBD1. CDR1 is WSHSY, CDR2 SAAADI, per germline. The CDR3 extends over 18 amino acids. J was trimmed by 0 bases and V by 3 bases; bases with no gene match: 8. CDR3 amino acids: CASSDEGARSSYNSPLHF. The CDR3 region has the DNA TGCGCCAGCAGTGACGAGGGGGCCAGGAGCTCCTATAATTCACCCCTCCACTTT.

The chain links TRBV10-3 to TRBJ2-1, with TRBD2 matching over 9 bases. CDR1 and CDR2 from the germline V gene are ENHRY and SYGVKD. J was trimmed by 7 bases and V by 2 bases; bases with no gene match: 6. This CDR3 comprises 15 residues. CDR3 DNA: TGTGCCATCAGTGAGGGGATAGCGGGGGAGAATGAGCAGTTCTTC. This encodes CAISEGIAGENEQFF.

CDR3 sequence reads: CASSLAVSFAPLHF. Written as DNA, the CDR3 is TGTGCCAGCAGTTTAGCAGTTAGCTTCGCACCCCTCCACTTT. The V gene is TRBV12-3 or TRBV12-4, the J gene TRBJ1-6; D gene uncertain. There are 14 residues in the CDR3. With 0 bases removed from V and 11 bases from J, the gap between germline ends came to 11 bases.

The chain uses TRBV6-6 and TRBJ2-1, with a tentative D call TRBD2 (5 bases). V dropped 2 bases and J dropped 9 bases, with 14 bases sitting between them. The CDR3 has 14 amino acids. From germline, CDR1 is MNHNY and CDR2 SVGAGI (reference sequence). DNA of the CDR3: TGTGCCAGCAGTTACGGAACTAGTATGCGTGAGCAGTTCTTC. Its translation: CASSYGTSMREQFF.

This clonotype showed up just a few times. The chain has TRBV5-1 and TRBJ2-7; D remains ambiguous. The DNA end is a closer match to TRBJ2-5, so the J assignment may be wrong. The CDR3 covers 16 residues. Germline V gene sequence: CDR1 SGHRS, CDR2 YFSETQ. The CDR3 here is CASSLAGQYQQETQYF. The CDR3 DNA sequence: TGCGCCAGCAGCTTGGCCGGGCAGTACCAACAAGAGACCCAGTACTTC.

V and J are TRBV29-1 and TRBJ1-5; the match to TRBD1 covers 10 bases. The junction had 8 bases not matched to a gene; V was cut back by 6 bases and J by 6 bases. Looked up from germline, CDR1 is SQVTM and CDR2 is ANQGSEA. The CDR3 covers 14 residues. In nucleotides, the CDR3 is TGCAGCGTCCGGACAGGGGGTTTCGGTCAGCCCCAGCATTTT. Translated, it gives CSVRTGGFGQPQHF.

The chain uses TRBV12-3 or TRBV12-4 and TRBJ1-2; no reliable D call. V was cut by 8 bases and J by 8 bases, with 15 bases left in between. The CDR3 spans 12 residues. In DNA form, the CDR3 reads TGTGCCAGCTCCCGGACCTCCTCGGGCTACACCTTC. The encoded protein is CASSRTSSGYTF.